This T cell receptor beta chain derives from a study of regulatory dendritic cells for organ transplantation. Per the germline V gene, CDR1 is SGDLS and CDR2 is YYNGEE. CDR3 length equals 18 residues. V lost 4 bases, J lost 0 bases, and 23 bases lay in between. This table comes from immunoSEQ multiplex PCR, and its TCRdb copy is limited to in-frame clones, with some not included. The table records 30,000 to 45,000 clones, about 89% of them present only once. The rearrangement uses TRBV9 and TRBJ2-7; the D gene is possibly TRBD2 (6 bases). This receptor was obtained from a human donor in good health. Sequenced: naive CD8+ T cells from blood. Subset specified: CD45RA+ naive T cells. Written as DNA, the CDR3 is TGTGCCAGCAGCCACAGCCCCGATGGGGGGAGGACCTCCTACGAGCAGTACTTC. It specifies CASSHSPDGGRTSYEQYF. The variable domain in full, with the rest retrieved from reference TRBV9 and TRBJ2-7, is DSGVTQTPKHLITATGQRVTLRCSPRSGDLSVYWYQQSLDQGLQFLIQYYNGEERAKGNILERFSAQQFPDLHSELNLSSLELGDSALYFCASSHSPDGGRTSYEQYFGPGTRLTVT.